These 21 T cell receptor beta chains share one sample of origin, sequenced in a study of blood T cells in healthy people across ages. A second PCR of 7 to 11 cycles used a sample-barcoded 5' primer and a J-beta primer mix. MiXCR, applied by TCRdb to the 5' RACE reads, yields one record per CDR3 protein. In the table there are some 700,000 distinct CDR3 sequences, approximately 43% of which are singletons. The material sequenced was blood. Receptors were obtained from a woman aged 55-70 years in good health.

The gene calls are TRBV3-1 and TRBJ2-7, with 10 bases aligning to TRBD2. J gave up 4 bases and V 5 bases, and 8 bases lay outside the gene matches. Per the germline V gene, CDR1 is LGHDT and CDR2 is YNNKEL (reference sequence). The CDR3 length is 15 residues. The CDR3 reads CASSDPVSGRYEQYF. The CDR3, as DNA: TGTGCCAGCAGCGACCCTGTTAGCGGGAGGTACGAGCAGTACTTC.

This clonotype appeared a few times. The chain joins TRBV20-1 to TRBJ2-5, with TRBD2 matching over 8 bases. Germline CDR1 is DFQATT and CDR2 is SNEGSKA (reference sequence). The CDR3 extends over 15 amino acids. The junction had 9 bases not matched to a gene; V was cut back by 4 bases and J by 2 bases. The CDR3 here is CSAIPTSGVQETQYF. CDR3 DNA sequence: TGCAGTGCTATCCCAACTAGCGGTGTACAAGAGACCCAGTACTTC.

The chain carries TRBV20-1 and TRBJ2-5; D is uncertain. The CDR3 loop spans 12 amino acids. Germline V lookup: CDR1 DFQATT, CDR2 SNEGSKA (reference sequence). V was pared by 3 bases and J by 5 bases, with 10 bases between. Here the CDR3 DNA reads TGCAGTGCTAGTATGGGAAGGGAGACCCAGTACTTC. Translation: CSASMGRETQYF.

The rearrangement uses TRBV7-2 and TRBJ2-2; D assignment may be TRBD1 or TRBD2 (5 bases each). The V gene lost 7 bases and the J gene lost 4 bases, with 16 bases spanning the gap. This CDR3 is built from 15 residues. Germline CDR1 SGHTA, CDR2 FQGNSA. For the CDR3, the DNA is TGTACCAGCACAGTGGGGGTAGGGGTCACCGGGGAGCTGTTTTTT. It is translated as CTSTVGVGVTGELFF.

V usage is TRBV7-9 and J usage is TRBJ1-2; D gene unclear. The CDR3 length is 14 residues. V lost 5 bases to trimming and J lost 1 base, with 11 bases between them. The V gene's germline CDR1 is SEHNR and CDR2 FQNEAQ (reference sequence). The CDR3 bases are TGTGCCAGCAGCGGCCTTCGGAATAACTATGGCTACACCTTC. Amino acids: CASSGLRNNYGYTF. The whole variable domain, remainder taken from reference TRBV7-9 and TRBJ1-2, is DTGVSQNPRHKITKRGQNVTFRCDPISEHNRLYWYRQTLGQGPEFLTYFQNEAQLEKSRLLSDRFSAERPKGSFSTLEIQRTEQGDSAMYLCASSGLRNNYGYTFGSGTRLTVV.

The rearrangement links TRBV28 to TRBJ2-7; 7 nucleotides line up with TRBD2. With the DNA end fitting TRBJ2-4 better, the J assignment may be wrong. CDR1 is MDHEN, CDR2 SYDVKM, per germline. This CDR3 has 13 residues. The CDR3 DNA is TGTGCCAGCACCCCCCCGGGGAGGGACATTCAGTACTTC. Residues: CASTPPGRDIQYF.

About this clonotype: The junction departs from the called germline gene at one end, perhaps through a read error. V and J are TRBV3-1 and TRBJ2-1, with TRBD2 matching over 9 bases. CDR3 length: 17 residues. Germline V gives CDR1 LGHDT, CDR2 YNNKEL (reference sequence). DNA for the CDR3: TGTGCCAGCGGCCAAGCCCAGACTAGCGGATATTACAATGAGCAGTTCTTC. Translation: CASGQAQTSGYYNEQFF.

V gene TRBV30 combines with J gene TRBJ1-2; TRBD1 aligns across 8 bases. There are 12 residues in the CDR3. Germline CDR1 GTSNPN, CDR2 SVGIG (reference sequence). The V gene end was trimmed by 0 bases and the J gene end by 8 bases; junction bases not matched to a gene: 2. Written as DNA, the CDR3 is TGTGCCTGGAGTGTACAGGGGGGCGGCTACACCTTC. Its protein product is CAWSVQGGGYTF. The entire variable domain, with the rest obtained from reference TRBV30 and TRBJ1-2, is as follows: SQTIHQWPATLVQPVGSPLSLECTVEGTSNPNLYWYRQAAGRGLQLLFYSVGIGQISSEVPQNLSASRPQDRQFILSSKKLLLSDSGFYLCAWSVQGGGYTFGSGTRLTVV.

This clonotype was found many times. The rearrangement uses TRBV20-1 and TRBJ2-3, with 8 bases aligning to TRBD2. This CDR3 region has 15 residues. The V and J ends lost 3 bases and 3 bases, in that order; junction bases with no gene match: 8. The germline gives CDR1 DFQATT, CDR2 SNEGSKA (reference sequence). The CDR3 sequence is CSASLAGGRTDTQYF. In nucleotides, the CDR3 is TGCAGTGCTAGTCTCGCGGGAGGTCGAACAGATACGCAGTATTTT.

In its sample, this clonotype was seen a few times. The genes are TRBV12-3 or TRBV12-4 and TRBJ1-3; D may be TRBD1 (5 bases). Trimming cost V 6 bases and J 3 bases, with 12 bases left between them. CDR3 length: 14 residues. The CDR3 loop is CASSLGTSGNTIYF. As DNA, the CDR3 is TGTGCCAGCAGCCTCGGGACGAGTGGAAACACCATATATTTT.

The V and J genes are TRBV6-1 and TRBJ1-5, with 7 bases identical to TRBD1. Germline V CDR1 and CDR2: MNHNS, SASEGT. Trimming cost V 2 bases and J 7 bases; bases outside gene matches: 11. The CDR3 consists of 16 residues. The CDR3 region is CASSERGQGVSQPQHF. In DNA form, the CDR3 reads TGTGCCAGCAGTGAAAGGGGGCAGGGGGTAAGCCAGCCCCAGCATTTT.

This clonotype was seen just once. The chain joins TRBV28 to TRBJ2-7; tentatively, D is TRBD2 (5 bases). This CDR3 is built from 15 residues. Germline loops: CDR1 MDHEN, CDR2 SYDVKM. The ends were cut back, 4 bases at V and 3 bases at J, with 16 bases in the middle. The CDR3: CASSSPGSAHYEQYF. The CDR3 region has the DNA TGTGCCAGCAGTTCCCCGGGGTCCGCCCACTACGAGCAGTACTTC.

In this sample, this clonotype turned up a few times. V gene TRBV18 combines with J gene TRBJ2-3; D is ambiguous. The V end lost 2 bases, the J end lost 6 bases, and 15 bases lay between the germline ends. The CDR3 spans 15 residues. The germline V gene encodes CDR1 KGHSH and CDR2 LQKENI. CDR3 in DNA: TGTGCCAGCTCACCATCGGGCCCCGTGGGCGATACGCAGTATTTT. Its translation: CASSPSGPVGDTQYF. The full variable domain, rest sourced from reference TRBV18 and TRBJ2-3, is NAGVMQNPRHLVRRRGQEARLRCSPMKGHSHVYWYRQLPEEGLKFMVYLQKENIIDESGMPKERFSAEFPKEGPSILRIQQVVRGDSAAYFCASSPSGPVGDTQYFGPGTRLTVL.

V is TRBV20-1 and J is TRBJ2-3; 13 bases align to TRBD2. This CDR3 region has 14 residues. V lost 6 bases to trimming and J lost 6 bases; unmatched junction nucleotides: 6. Germline CDR1 is DFQATT and CDR2 is SNEGSKA (reference sequence). The chain's CDR3 is CSAPGLAGRDTQYF. The CDR3 nucleotides are TGCAGTGCCCCGGGACTAGCGGGGAGGGATACGCAGTATTTT.

The chain links TRBV5-1 to TRBJ2-5; TRBD1 or TRBD2 may be the D gene (5 bases each). The CDR3 loop spans 14 amino acids. Germline loops: CDR1 SGHRS, CDR2 YFSETQ. The V gene lost 3 bases and the J gene lost 11 bases, with 20 bases spanning the gap. The CDR3, as DNA: TGCGCCAGCAGCTCACGACGGGGCGACAATGAGCAGTACTTC. Its protein is CASSSRRGDNEQYF. Full variable domain (rest looked up from reference TRBV5-1 and TRBJ2-5): KAGVTQTPRYLIKTRGQQVTLSCSPISGHRSVSWYQQTPGQGLQFLFEYFSETQRNKGNFPGRFSGRQFSNSRSEMNVSTLELGDSALYLCASSSRRGDNEQYFGPGTRLLVL.

This clonotype was found a few times. The chain couples TRBV9 to TRBJ2-1; 7 bases align to TRBD1. V gave up 0 bases and J gave up 3 bases; unmatched junction bases: 9. Germline V gene data show CDR1 as SGDLS and CDR2 as YYNGEE. The CDR3 spans 17 residues. The CDR3 reads CASSVGSRGSRYNEQFF. The DNA of the CDR3 is TGTGCCAGCAGCGTAGGGTCCAGGGGGTCACGCTACAATGAGCAGTTCTTC.

Only a few counts were recorded for this clonotype. The chain couples TRBV5-1 to TRBJ1-6; possibly TRBD1 for D (6 bases). The CDR3 is 16 residues long. Trimming stripped 4 bases from V and 7 bases from J, with 18 bases between. Germline V lookup: CDR1 SGHRS, CDR2 YFSETQ. The CDR3 region is CASSLQTGLSNSPLHF. CDR3 in DNA: TGCGCCAGCAGCCTTCAGACAGGACTATCCAATTCACCCCTCCACTTT.

The J gene is TRBJ2-3, the V gene TRBV7-6; 8 nucleotides agree with TRBD2. This CDR3 spans 13 amino acids. The V gene's germline CDR1 is SGHVS and CDR2 FNYEAQ. Trimming cost V 2 bases and J 9 bases; bases outside gene matches: 4. The CDR3: CASSLYQRETQYF. The CDR3 DNA follows: TGTGCCAGCAGCTTATATCAGCGGGAGACGCAGTATTTT.

The genes are TRBV7-2 and TRBJ1-1; D gene uncertain. Trimming pared 4 bases from V and 0 bases from J, leaving 9 bases between. The CDR3 has 14 residues. Germline CDR1 is SGHTA and CDR2 is FQGNSA. CDR3 sequence reads: CASSSPSMNTEAFF. CDR3 coding DNA: TGTGCCAGCAGCTCACCGTCCATGAACACTGAAGCTTTCTTT.

V is TRBV28 and J is TRBJ2-5, with 12 nucleotides matching TRBD2. TRBJ2-1 explains the end of the DNA better; the J call may be wrong. CDR1 is MDHEN, CDR2 SYDVKM, per germline. The CDR3 is 15 residues long. CDR3 bases: TGTGCCAGCACATCTAGCGGGAGGGTCCAAGAGACCCAGTTCTTC. Translation gives CASTSSGRVQETQFF.

In its sample, this clonotype was seen a few times. Written as DNA, the CDR3 is TGTGCCAGCACCTTGACAGAAGTTTATGGCTACACCTTC. Its translation: CASTLTEVYGYTF. The chain has TRBV7-9 and TRBJ1-2; tentative D call: TRBD1 (5 bases). Trimming removed 7 bases from V and 5 bases from J, with 14 bases in between. CDR1 and CDR2 from the germline V gene are SEHNR and FQNEAQ (reference sequence). There are 13 residues in the CDR3.